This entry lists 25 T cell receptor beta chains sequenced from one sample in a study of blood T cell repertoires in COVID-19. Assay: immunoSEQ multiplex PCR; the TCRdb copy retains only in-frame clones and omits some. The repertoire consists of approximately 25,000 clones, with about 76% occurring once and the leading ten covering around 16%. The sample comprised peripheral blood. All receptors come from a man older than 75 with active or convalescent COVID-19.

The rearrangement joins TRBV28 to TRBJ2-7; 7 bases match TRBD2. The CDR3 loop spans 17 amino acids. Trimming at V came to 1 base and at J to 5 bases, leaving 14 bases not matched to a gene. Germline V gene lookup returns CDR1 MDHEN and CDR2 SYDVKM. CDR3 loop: CASSLSFISRLANEQYF. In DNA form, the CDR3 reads TGTGCCAGCAGTTTATCCTTCATCAGCAGACTAGCAAACGAGCAGTACTTC.

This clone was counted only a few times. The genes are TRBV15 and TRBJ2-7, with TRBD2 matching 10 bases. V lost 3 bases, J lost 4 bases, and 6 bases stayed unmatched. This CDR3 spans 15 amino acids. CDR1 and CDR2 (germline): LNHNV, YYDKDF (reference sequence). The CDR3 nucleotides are TGTGCCACCAGCAGGTCAATAGCGGGAGGTTACGAGCAGTACTTC. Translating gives CATSRSIAGGYEQYF.

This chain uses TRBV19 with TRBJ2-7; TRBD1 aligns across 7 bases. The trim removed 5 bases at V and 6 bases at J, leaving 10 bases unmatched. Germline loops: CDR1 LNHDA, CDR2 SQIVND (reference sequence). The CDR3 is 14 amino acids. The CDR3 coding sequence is TGTGCCAGTAGTTTCACAGGGGATTCTGGCGAGCAGTACTTC. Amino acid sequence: CASSFTGDSGEQYF.

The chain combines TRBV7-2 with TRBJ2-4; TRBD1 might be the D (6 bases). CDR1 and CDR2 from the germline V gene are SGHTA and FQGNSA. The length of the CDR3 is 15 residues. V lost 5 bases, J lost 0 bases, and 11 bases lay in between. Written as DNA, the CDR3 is TGTGCCAGCAGCCTCTTACAGGGAGCCAAAAACATTCAGTACTTC. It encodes CASSLLQGAKNIQYF.

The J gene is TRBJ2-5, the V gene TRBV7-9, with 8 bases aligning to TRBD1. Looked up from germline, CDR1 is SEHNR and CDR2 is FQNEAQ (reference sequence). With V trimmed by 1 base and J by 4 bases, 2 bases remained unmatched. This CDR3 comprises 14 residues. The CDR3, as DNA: TGTGCCAGCAGCTTAGGTACAGGGGGAGAGACCCAGTACTTC. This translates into CASSLGTGGETQYF.

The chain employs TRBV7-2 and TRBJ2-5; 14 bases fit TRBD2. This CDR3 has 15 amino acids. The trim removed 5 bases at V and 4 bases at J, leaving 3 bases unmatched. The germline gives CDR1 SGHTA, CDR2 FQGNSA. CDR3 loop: CASSLGTSGRETQYF. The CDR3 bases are TGTGCCAGCAGCCTGGGGACTAGCGGGAGAGAGACCCAGTACTTC.

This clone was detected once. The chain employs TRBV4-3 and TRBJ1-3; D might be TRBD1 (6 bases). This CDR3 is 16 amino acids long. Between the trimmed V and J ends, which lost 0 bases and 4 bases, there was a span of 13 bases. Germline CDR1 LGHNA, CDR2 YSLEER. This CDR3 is CASSQEFWGHGNTIYF. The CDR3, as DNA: TGCGCCAGCAGCCAAGAATTTTGGGGGCACGGAAACACCATATATTTT.

The CDR3 reads CASSQELGRNEQYF. Here the CDR3 DNA reads TGCGCCAGCAGCCAAGAGCTGGGGAGAAACGAGCAGTACTTC. The genes are TRBV4-3 and TRBJ2-7, with D perhaps matching TRBD2 (5 bases). Germline CDR1 LGHNA, CDR2 YSLEER. CDR3 size: 14 residues. Between the trimmed V and J ends, which lost 0 bases and 5 bases, there was a span of 11 bases.

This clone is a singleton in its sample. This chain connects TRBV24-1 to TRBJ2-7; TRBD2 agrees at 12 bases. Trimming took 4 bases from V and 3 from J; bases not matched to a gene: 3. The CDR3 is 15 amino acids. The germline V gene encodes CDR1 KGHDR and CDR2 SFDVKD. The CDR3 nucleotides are TGTGCCACCAGTGACCCGACTAGCGGGGGCTACGAGCAGTACTTC. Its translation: CATSDPTSGGYEQYF.

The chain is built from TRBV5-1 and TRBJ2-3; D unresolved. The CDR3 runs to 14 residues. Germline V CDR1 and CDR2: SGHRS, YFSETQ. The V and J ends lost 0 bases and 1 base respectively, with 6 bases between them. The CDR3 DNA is TGCGCCAGCAGCTTGGCGTCGGGCACAGATACGCAGTATTTT. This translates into CASSLASGTDTQYF.

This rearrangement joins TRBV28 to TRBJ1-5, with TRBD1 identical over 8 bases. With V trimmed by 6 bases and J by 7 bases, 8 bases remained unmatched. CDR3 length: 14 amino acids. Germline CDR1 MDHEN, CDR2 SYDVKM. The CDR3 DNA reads TGTGCCAGCAGGTCAGGGGGCGGATCGCAGCCCCAGCATTTT. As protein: CASRSGGGSQPQHF.

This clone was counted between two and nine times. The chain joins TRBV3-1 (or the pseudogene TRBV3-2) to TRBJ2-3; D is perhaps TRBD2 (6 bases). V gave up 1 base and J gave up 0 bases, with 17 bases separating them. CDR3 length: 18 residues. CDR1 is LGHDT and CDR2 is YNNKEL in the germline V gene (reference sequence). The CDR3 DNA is TGTGCCAGCAGCCAAGCCGGGGCGGGACGGGGGAGCACAGATACGCAGTATTTT. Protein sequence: CASSQAGAGRGSTDTQYF.

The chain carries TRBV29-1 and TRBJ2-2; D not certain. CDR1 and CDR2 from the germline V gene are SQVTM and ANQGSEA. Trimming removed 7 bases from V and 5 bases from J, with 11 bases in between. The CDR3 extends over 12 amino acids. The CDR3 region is CSGRVVTGELFF. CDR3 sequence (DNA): TGCAGCGGCCGCGTGGTAACCGGGGAGCTGTTTTTT.

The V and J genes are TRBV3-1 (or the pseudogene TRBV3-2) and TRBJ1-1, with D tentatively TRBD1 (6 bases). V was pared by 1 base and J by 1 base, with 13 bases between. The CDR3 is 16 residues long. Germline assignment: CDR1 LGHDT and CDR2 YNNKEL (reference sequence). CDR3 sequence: CASSQGLMGANTEAFF. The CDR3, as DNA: TGTGCCAGCAGCCAAGGACTGATGGGGGCGAACACTGAAGCTTTCTTT.

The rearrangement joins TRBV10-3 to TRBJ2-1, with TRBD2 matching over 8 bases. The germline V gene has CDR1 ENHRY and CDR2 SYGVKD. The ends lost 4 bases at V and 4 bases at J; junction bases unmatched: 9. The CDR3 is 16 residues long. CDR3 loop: CAISGDARGGYNEQFF. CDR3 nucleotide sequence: TGTGCCATCAGTGGGGACGCCCGGGGGGGATACAATGAGCAGTTCTTC.

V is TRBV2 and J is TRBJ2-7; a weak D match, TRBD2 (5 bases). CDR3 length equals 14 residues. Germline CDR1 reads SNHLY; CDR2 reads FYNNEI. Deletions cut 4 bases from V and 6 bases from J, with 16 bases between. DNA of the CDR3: TGTGCCAGCAGTGCAGTGGGAGTGCGAGGCGAGCAGTACTTC. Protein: CASSAVGVRGEQYF. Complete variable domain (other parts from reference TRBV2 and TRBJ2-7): EPEVTQTPSHQVTQMGQEVILRCVPISNHLYFYWYRQILGQKVEFLVSFYNNEISEKSEIFDDQFSVERPDGSNFTLKIRSTKLEDSAMYFCASSAVGVRGEQYFGPGTRLTVT.

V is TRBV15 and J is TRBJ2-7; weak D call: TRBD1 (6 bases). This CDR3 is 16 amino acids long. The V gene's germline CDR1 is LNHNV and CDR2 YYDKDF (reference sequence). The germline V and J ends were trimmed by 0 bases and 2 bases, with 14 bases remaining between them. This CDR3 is CATSRDSGVGTYEQYF. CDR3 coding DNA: TGTGCCACCAGCAGAGATTCAGGGGTAGGGACCTACGAGCAGTACTTC.

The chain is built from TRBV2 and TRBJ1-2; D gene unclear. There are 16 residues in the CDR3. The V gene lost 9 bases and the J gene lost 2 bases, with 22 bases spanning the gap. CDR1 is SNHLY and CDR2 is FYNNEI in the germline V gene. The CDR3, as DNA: TGTGCCAGGGAGCCCCCCTTCAGACCTATAAACTATGGCTACACCTTC. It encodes CAREPPFRPINYGYTF.

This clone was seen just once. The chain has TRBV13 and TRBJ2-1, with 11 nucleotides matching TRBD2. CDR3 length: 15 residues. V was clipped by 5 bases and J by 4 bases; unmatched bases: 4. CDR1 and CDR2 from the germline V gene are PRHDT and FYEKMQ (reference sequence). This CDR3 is CASSPSSGRYNEQFF. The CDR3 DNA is TGTGCCAGCAGCCCTTCTAGCGGGAGGTACAATGAGCAGTTCTTC.

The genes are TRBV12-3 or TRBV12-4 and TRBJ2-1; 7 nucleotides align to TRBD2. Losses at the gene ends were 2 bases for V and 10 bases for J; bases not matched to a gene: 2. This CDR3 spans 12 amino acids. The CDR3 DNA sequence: TGTGCCAGCAGTTTACTGGGAGGGGAGCAGTTCTTC. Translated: CASSLLGGEQFF.

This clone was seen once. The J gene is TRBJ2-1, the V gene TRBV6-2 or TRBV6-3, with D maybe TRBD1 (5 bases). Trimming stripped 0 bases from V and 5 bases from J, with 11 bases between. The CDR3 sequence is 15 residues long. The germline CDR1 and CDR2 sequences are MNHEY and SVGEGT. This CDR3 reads CASSYSRAGNNEQFF. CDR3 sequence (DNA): TGTGCCAGCAGTTACTCCAGGGCTGGGAACAATGAGCAGTTCTTC.

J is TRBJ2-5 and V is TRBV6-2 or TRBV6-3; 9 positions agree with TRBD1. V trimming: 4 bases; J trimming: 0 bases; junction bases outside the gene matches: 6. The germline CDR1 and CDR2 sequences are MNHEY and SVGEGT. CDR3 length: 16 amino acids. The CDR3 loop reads CASSSPGTGYQETQYF. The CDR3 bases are TGTGCCAGCAGTTCTCCCGGGACAGGGTACCAAGAGACCCAGTACTTC.

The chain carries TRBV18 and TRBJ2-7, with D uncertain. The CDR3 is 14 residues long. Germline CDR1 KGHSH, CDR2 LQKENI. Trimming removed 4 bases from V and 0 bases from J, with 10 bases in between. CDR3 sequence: CASSLLQVSYEQYF. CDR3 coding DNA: TGTGCCAGCTCACTCCTGCAGGTCTCCTACGAGCAGTACTTC.

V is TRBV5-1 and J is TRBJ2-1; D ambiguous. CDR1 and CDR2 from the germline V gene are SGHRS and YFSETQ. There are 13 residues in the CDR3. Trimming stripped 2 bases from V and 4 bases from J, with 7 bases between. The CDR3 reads CASSFTTYNEQFF. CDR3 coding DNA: TGCGCCAGCAGCTTTACCACATACAATGAGCAGTTCTTC.

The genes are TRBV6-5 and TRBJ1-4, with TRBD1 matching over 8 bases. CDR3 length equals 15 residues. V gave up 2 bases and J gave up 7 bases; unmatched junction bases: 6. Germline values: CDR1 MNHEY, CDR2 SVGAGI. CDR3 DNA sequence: TGTGCCAGCAGTTACCGACAGGGGATGCGTGAAAAACTGTTTTTT. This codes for CASSYRQGMREKLFF.